Below are 21 T cell receptor beta chains sequenced from a single sample in a study of blood T cell repertoires in COVID-19. Libraries were prepared by immunoSEQ multiplex PCR; TCRdb keeps only in-frame clonotypes and omits some of them. The repertoire holds approximately 300,000 clones, with approximately 88% as singletons. The sample consisted of peripheral blood. The receptors derive from a woman between 50 and 59 years old with active or convalescent COVID-19.

Regarding this clone: At one boundary the junction diverges from the germline segment, which might be a read error. V usage is TRBV24-1 and J usage is TRBJ2-1, with 11 bases lining up with TRBD1. Germline loops: CDR1 KGHDR, CDR2 SFDVKD. The CDR3 is 15 amino acids. The CDR3 region is CATGDTGTGGNEQFF. The CDR3 bases are TGTGCCACCGGTGATACCGGGACAGGGGGCAATGAGCAGTTCTTC.

This chain joins TRBV7-9 and TRBJ1-2; TRBD1 matches at 9 bases. Germline trimming cut 4 bases from V and 4 bases from J; bases unmatched to any gene: 4. The CDR3 runs to 14 residues. Per the germline V gene, CDR1 is SEHNR and CDR2 is FQNEAQ (reference sequence). CDR3: CASSSTGGIYGYTF. For the CDR3, the DNA is TGTGCCAGCAGCTCGACAGGGGGAATCTATGGCTACACCTTC.

As to this clone: The sample carries other DNA sequences with the same CDR3. This rearrangement joins TRBV3-1 (or the pseudogene TRBV3-2) to TRBJ1-3; TRBD1 matches 7 bases. CDR3 length: 15 amino acids. The ends lost 4 bases at V and 0 bases at J; junction bases unmatched: 3. Germline V gives CDR1 LGHDT, CDR2 YNNKEL (reference sequence). The CDR3 spells CASSRTGLSGNTIYF. Here the CDR3 DNA reads TGTGCCAGCAGCCGGACAGGTCTCTCTGGAAACACCATATATTTT.

The rearrangement uses TRBV27 and TRBJ1-6; TRBD1 might be the D (5 bases). The ends were cut back, 7 bases at V and 10 bases at J, with 17 bases in the middle. The V gene's germline CDR1 is MNHEY and CDR2 SMNVEV (reference sequence). This CDR3 has 14 residues. The CDR3 sequence: CASTLGDRGSPLHF. The CDR3 coding sequence is TGTGCCAGCACCCTCGGGGATCGGGGGTCACCCCTCCACTTT.

The J gene is TRBJ2-1, the V gene TRBV19; 7 positions agree with TRBD1. The CDR3 is 16 amino acids. Trimming cost V 7 bases and J 6 bases; bases outside gene matches: 15. From germline, CDR1 is LNHDA and CDR2 SQIVND (reference sequence). CDR3 region: CASNTLGTDPLNEQFF. CDR3 coding DNA: TGTGCCAGTAACACCCTAGGGACAGATCCCCTCAATGAGCAGTTCTTC.

A note on this clone: One end of the junction is discordant with germline, which a read error may explain. The V call is TRBV13, the J call TRBJ2-7; a possible D gene is TRBD1 (6 bases). Germline V gene lookup returns CDR1 PRHDT and CDR2 FYEKMQ (reference sequence). The CDR3 runs 13 residues. CDR3 nucleotides: TGTGCCAGCAGTTTAGGACAGTTCTACGAGCAGTACTTC. Its protein product is CASSLGQFYEQYF.

The chain recombines TRBV30 with TRBJ1-5; 7 bases match TRBD1. The CDR3 runs to 16 residues. The V gene end was trimmed by 3 bases and the J gene end by 0 bases; junction bases not matched to a gene: 8. Per germline, CDR1 GTSNPN and CDR2 SVGIG (reference sequence). The CDR3 DNA follows: TGTGCCTGGAGCGCCAGACAGGGATATAGCAATCAGCCCCAGCATTTT. It translates to CAWSARQGYSNQPQHF.

This clone has just a few counts. The V call is TRBV11-3, the J call TRBJ2-3; 10 bases fit TRBD2. There are 15 residues in the CDR3. The germline V gene encodes CDR1 SGHNT and CDR2 YENEEA. Germline trimming cut 4 bases from V and 4 bases from J; bases unmatched to any gene: 5. CDR3 sequence reads: CASSSERGGADTQYF. The CDR3 DNA sequence: TGTGCCAGCAGCTCCGAGCGGGGGGGCGCAGATACGCAGTATTTT.

The chain carries TRBV7-9 and TRBJ2-7; 9 nucleotides agree with TRBD1. The CDR3 consists of 15 residues. Germline V CDR1 and CDR2: SEHNR, FQNEAQ (reference sequence). With V trimmed by 5 bases and J by 1 base, 6 bases remained unmatched. The CDR3 coding sequence is TGTGCCAGCAGCCTACAGGGGGCCATGTCCTACGAGCAGTACTTC. Translation: CASSLQGAMSYEQYF.

This clone was detected once. This chain uses TRBV19 with TRBJ2-7, with 9 bases aligning to TRBD2. This CDR3 is built from 16 residues. Trimming at V came to 5 bases and at J to 0 bases, leaving 8 bases not matched to a gene. Germline CDR1 is LNHDA and CDR2 is SQIVND (reference sequence). In DNA form, the CDR3 reads TGTGCCAGTAGTTCAGCTAGCGGGATTCCCTCCTACGAGCAGTACTTC. As protein: CASSSASGIPSYEQYF.

J is TRBJ2-1 and V is TRBV19; D not resolved. Germline-derived CDR1 and CDR2 are LNHDA and SQIVND (reference sequence). The CDR3 has 14 residues. The V gene lost 3 bases and the J gene lost 5 bases, with 11 bases spanning the gap. In nucleotides, the CDR3 is TGTGCCAGTAGTATCCCCCAAATCAACAATGAGCAGTTCTTC. Its protein is CASSIPQINNEQFF.

The chain combines TRBV6-5 with TRBJ1-4, with 9 positions matching TRBD1. From germline, CDR1 is MNHEY and CDR2 SVGAGI. This CDR3 contains 15 residues. V gave up 7 bases and J gave up 0 bases; unmatched junction bases: 3. This CDR3 reads CASTGQGTTNEKLFF. The CDR3 DNA reads as TGTGCCAGCACCGGACAGGGGACAACTAATGAAAAACTGTTTTTT.

The chain has TRBV18 and TRBJ1-1, with TRBD1 as a possible D gene (6 bases). This CDR3 has 11 residues. From germline, CDR1 is KGHSH and CDR2 LQKENI. Trimming stripped 8 bases from V and 4 bases from J, with 8 bases between. DNA for the CDR3: TGTGCCAGCCTCAGGGGCACTGAAGCTTTCTTT. This gives the protein CASLRGTEAFF. The whole variable domain, filled in from reference TRBV18 and TRBJ1-1, reads NAGVMQNPRHLVRRRGQEARLRCSPMKGHSHVYWYRQLPEEGLKFMVYLQKENIIDESGMPKERFSAEFPKEGPSILRIQQVVRGDSAAYFCASLRGTEAFFGQGTRLTVV.

The chain is built from TRBV7-9 and TRBJ1-2; perhaps TRBD1 as D (5 bases). This CDR3 is 14 amino acids long. Trimming took 7 bases from V and 3 from J, leaving 15 bases between them. CDR1 is SEHNR, CDR2 FQNEAQ, per germline (reference sequence). The CDR3 region is CASNPTGMDYGYTF. CDR3 DNA sequence: TGTGCCAGCAACCCCACAGGCATGGACTATGGCTACACCTTC.

The chain recombines TRBV6-6 with TRBJ1-2; TRBD1 aligns across 9 bases. The J segment lost 8 bases and the V segment lost 2 bases, leaving 12 bases of the junction unmatched. Germline CDR1 MNHNY, CDR2 SVGAGI (reference sequence). This CDR3 region has 16 residues. The CDR3 sequence is CASSYPSRDRARGYTF. CDR3 DNA sequence: TGTGCCAGCAGTTACCCGTCCCGGGACAGGGCTCGGGGCTACACCTTC.

The chain joins TRBV19 to TRBJ1-6; D unclear. In germline, CDR1 is LNHDA, CDR2 SQIVND (reference sequence). The CDR3 has 13 residues. V lost 4 bases, J lost 8 bases, and 9 bases lay in between. CDR3 region: CASSTTLHSPLHF. The CDR3 nucleotides are TGTGCCAGTAGTACAACTCTCCATTCACCCCTCCACTTT. Full variable domain (rest looked up from reference TRBV19 and TRBJ1-6): DGGITQSPKYLFRKEGQNVTLSCEQNLNHDAMYWYRQDPGQGLRLIYYSQIVNDFQKGDIAEGYSVSREKKESFPLTVTSAQKNPTAFYLCASSTTLHSPLHFGNGTRLTVT.

About this clone: At one end, the junction sequence differs from germline, possibly due to a read error. This chain connects TRBV2 to TRBJ1-1; D ambiguous. The CDR3 length is 10 residues. Germline values: CDR1 SNHLY, CDR2 FYNNEI. In DNA, the CDR3 is TGTGCCAGCAGTGAAAAAAAGAGGATCTTT. It translates to CASSEKKRIF.

The CDR3 protein is CASSLGTSKDTQYF. The CDR3 nucleotides are TGTGCCAGCAGCTTGGGGACTAGCAAGGATACGCAGTATTTT. The V and J genes are TRBV5-4 and TRBJ2-3, with 8 bases lining up with TRBD2. Germline CDR1 and CDR2: SGHNT and YYREEE (reference sequence). J lost 6 bases, V lost 0 bases, and 3 bases had no gene match. The CDR3 totals 14 residues.

The J gene is TRBJ2-7, the V gene TRBV19, with D possibly matching TRBD1 (7 bases). The CDR3 consists of 16 residues. V dropped 7 bases and J dropped 6 bases, with 25 bases sitting between them. The V gene's germline CDR1 is LNHDA and CDR2 SQIVND (reference sequence). CDR3 in amino acids: CASKRGRTGEVGEQYF. DNA of the CDR3: TGTGCCAGTAAGAGGGGAAGAACAGGGGAGGTGGGCGAGCAGTACTTC.

This clone was picked up one time. The chain carries TRBV5-1 and TRBJ1-1; maybe TRBD1 (5 bases). This CDR3 contains 13 residues. The ends were cut back, 0 bases at V and 7 bases at J, with 10 bases in the middle. CDR1 is SGHRS and CDR2 is YFSETQ in the germline V gene. CDR3 sequence: CASSLVTGYEAFF. CDR3 sequence (DNA): TGCGCCAGCAGCTTGGTAACAGGATATGAAGCTTTCTTT.

V and J are TRBV18 and TRBJ1-1; D gene unclear. The V and J ends lost 0 bases and 1 base respectively, with 6 bases between them. CDR3 length: 14 amino acids. Germline values: CDR1 KGHSH, CDR2 LQKENI. The CDR3 nucleotides read TGTGCCAGCTCACCACCGGGGAGGAACACTGAAGCTTTCTTT. Translating gives CASSPPGRNTEAFF.